This paragraph reports one T cell receptor (beta chain). Its antigen is currently unknown. Germline CDR1 SGHRS, CDR2 YFSETQ. Trimming removed 0 bases from V and 4 bases from J, with 8 bases in between. The CDR3 contains 13 residues. Extraction of RNA preceded its reverse transcription into cDNA, which served as the sequencing template. The repertoire was sequenced with immunoSEQ multiplex PCR; TCRdb's copy has only in-frame clones and lacks some. The top ten hold around 15% of the sample, which has 90,000 to 100,000 clones, 61% seen once. This entry comes from a study of CD8+ T cells in alopecia areata. For the study at large: Each day, treated patients took oral tofacitinib twice, at 5 to 10 mg per dose. Tofacitinib treatment spanned 6 to 18 months, with 6 months off drug afterward. Study-level results: Given one nonresponder, whether baseline CD8+ expansion relates to response remains uncertain.

The treatment is: oral pan-JAK inhibitor, 5-10 mg twice daily. Alopecia areata patients gave lesional scalp punch biopsies and peripheral blood samples. The sequence derives from a human donor with alopecia areata. This specimen was CD8+ T cells sorted from blood, taken at week 4, from a patient treated with tofacitinib. The chain links TRBV5-1 to TRBJ2-7; no clear D gene. The CDR3 bases are TGCGCCAGCAGCTTGGAGTTGCGGTACGAGCAGTACTTC. Translated: CASSLELRYEQYF. Drawing the rest from reference TRBV5-1 and TRBJ2-7, the complete variable domain is KAGVTQTPRYLIKTRGQQVTLSCSPISGHRSVSWYQQTPGQGLQFLFEYFSETQRNKGNFPGRFSGRQFSNSRSEMNVSTLELGDSALYLCASSLELRYEQYFGPGTRLTVT.